This T cell receptor (beta chain) was identified during a study of CD8+ T cells in alopecia areata (dated by TCRdb to the late 2010s). In the study overall: Treated patients were enrolled in an open-label pilot trial of oral tofacitinib, 5 to 10 mg twice daily, for moderate-to-severe alopecia areata. Tofacitinib was administered for 6 to 18 months, and 6 months of follow-up off drug were then conducted to assess delayed response and recurrence. To study T cell clonal expansion in alopecia areata, the researchers applied high-throughput TCRbeta sequencing to both the C3H/HeJ mouse model and human patients. Human TCRbeta sequencing covered scalp tissue and sorted CD4+ and CD8+ peripheral blood T cells from patchy and totalis/universalis alopecia areata patients and healthy controls. Patients on tofacitinib were biopsied at baseline and after 4 and 24 weeks of treatment, and several of the patients also had a later scalp biopsy. Scalp clonality was compared across normal scalp (n=4), patchy alopecia areata scalp (n=8), and alopecia totalis/universalis scalp (n=8). The RNA source kit depended on sample type: the PAXgene miRNA kit for fixed scalp, the miRNeasy kit for PBMCs, and the RNeasy kit for mouse skin. TCRbeta CDR3 regions were amplified by immunoSEQ multiplex PCR with 35 Vbeta forward and 13 Jbeta reverse primers.

Paper-wide results and their limitations: Lesional scalp, especially in alopecia totalis/universalis, showed higher clonality and more expanded CD8+ clones than normal scalp, suggesting antigenic drive. Compared with mice, TCR sequences shared between patients were less clear, possibly partly because of HLA diversity across the patient population. Scalp TCR repertoire analysis is complicated because resident alphabeta T cells in normal human skin are also sequenced, whereas mouse skin is dominated by gammadelta T cells.

Library prep was done by the immunoSEQ multiplex PCR assay. To provide template for TCR sequencing, every sample had RNA extracted and reverse transcribed into cDNA. SuperScript III was used to make first-strand cDNA, primed with a 2:1 mix of oligo-dT and random hexamers. A synthetic immune receptor repertoire was used to gauge amplification bias, and whatever bias remained was removed computationally. The study's processing was this. After raw reads were preprocessed to remove errors, the CDR3 was defined following IMGT conventions as running from the conserved cysteine to phenylalanine. Clonality was computed by normalizing Shannon entropy by log2 of the number of productive unique TCRs and subtracting the result from 1. CD4 or CD8 identity of scalp clones was inferred by cross-referencing scalp TCRbeta sequences with sorted blood CD4 and CD8 repertoires. The clones in this table, taken by TCRdb from immuneACCESS, are in-frame only. Not every clone is retained; where verified, under half of the shortfall comes from an unresolved V gene, and the cause of the rest is unknown. Clonal size and the V and J genes are those of that table, whereas D and trimming came from the DNA. A total of about 120,000 clones appear in this sample, 35% to 40% of them only once. The ten largest clones add up to approximately 2.8% of the sample.

From alopecia areata patients, peripheral blood was collected along with lesional scalp punch biopsies. PBMCs were separated by density centrifugation and stained for CD3, CD4 and CD8, after which CD4+ and CD8+ T cells were sorted on a FACSAria. This clone has a handful of counts. Its target antigen remains unknown. No base-level quality is on record; no much larger clone is a single base apart. V was cut back by 6 bases and J by 5 bases, leaving a gap of 14 bases between them. From its cysteine to its phenylalanine, the CDR3 spans 14 amino acids. CDR3 DNA is the only sequence kept; it has 42 bases, read in frame from the first base. CDR1 MDHEN and CDR2 SYDVKM were looked up in the germline V gene.

The source of this sequence is a human donor with alopecia areata. This sequence uses TRBV28 and TRBJ2-1; confidence is insufficient to name the D gene. Sequencing was carried out using CD4+ T cells sorted from blood. The bases are TGTGCCAGCAGAAAAGTCCTCGGAGACAATGAGCAGTTCTTC. This is translated as CASRKVLGDNEQFF.